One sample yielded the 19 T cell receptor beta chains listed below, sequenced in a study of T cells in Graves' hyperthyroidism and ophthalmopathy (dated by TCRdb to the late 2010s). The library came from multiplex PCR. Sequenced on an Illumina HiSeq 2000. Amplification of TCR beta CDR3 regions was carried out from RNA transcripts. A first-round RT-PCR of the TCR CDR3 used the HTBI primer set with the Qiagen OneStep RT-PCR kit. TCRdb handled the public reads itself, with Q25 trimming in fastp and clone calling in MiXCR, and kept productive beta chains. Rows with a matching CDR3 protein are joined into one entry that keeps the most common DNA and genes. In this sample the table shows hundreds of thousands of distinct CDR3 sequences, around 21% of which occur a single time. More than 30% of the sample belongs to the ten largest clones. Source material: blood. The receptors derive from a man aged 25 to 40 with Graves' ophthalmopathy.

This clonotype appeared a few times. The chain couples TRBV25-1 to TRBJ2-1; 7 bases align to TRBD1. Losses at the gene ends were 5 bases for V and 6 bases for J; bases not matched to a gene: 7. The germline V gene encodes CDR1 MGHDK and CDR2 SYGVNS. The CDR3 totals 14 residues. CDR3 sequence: CASSMTGKGNEQFF. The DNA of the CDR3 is TGTGCCAGCAGTATGACAGGGAAGGGCAATGAGCAGTTCTTC.

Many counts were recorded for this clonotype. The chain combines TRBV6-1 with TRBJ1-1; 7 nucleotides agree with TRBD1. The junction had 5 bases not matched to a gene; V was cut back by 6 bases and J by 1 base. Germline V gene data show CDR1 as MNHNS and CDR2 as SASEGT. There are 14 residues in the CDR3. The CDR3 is CASRITGENTEAFF. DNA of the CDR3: TGTGCCAGCAGGATAACAGGGGAGAACACTGAAGCTTTCTTT.

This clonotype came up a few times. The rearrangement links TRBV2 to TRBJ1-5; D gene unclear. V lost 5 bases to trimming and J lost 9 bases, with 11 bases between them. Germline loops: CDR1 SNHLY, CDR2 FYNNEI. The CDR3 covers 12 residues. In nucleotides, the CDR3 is TGTGCCAGCAGTCCGAGGCCCTCGCCCCAGCATTTT. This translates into CASSPRPSPQHF.

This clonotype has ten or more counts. CDR3 protein: CASSLGDRRFYNEQFF. CDR3 nucleotide sequence: TGTGCCAGCAGCTTAGGGGACAGGAGATTCTACAATGAGCAGTTCTTC. This chain connects TRBV11-2 to TRBJ2-1; TRBD1 matches at 8 bases. With 1 base clipped from V and 3 bases from J, the junction kept 5 bases outside the gene matches. The CDR3 extends over 16 amino acids. The germline V gene has CDR1 SGHAT and CDR2 FQNNGV.

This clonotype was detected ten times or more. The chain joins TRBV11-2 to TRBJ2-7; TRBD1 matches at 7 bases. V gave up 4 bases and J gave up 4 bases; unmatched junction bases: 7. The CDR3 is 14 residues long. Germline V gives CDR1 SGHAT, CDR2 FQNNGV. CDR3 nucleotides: TGTGCCAGCAGCTCCTCGACAGGGTTGTACGAGCAGTACTTC. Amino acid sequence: CASSSSTGLYEQYF.

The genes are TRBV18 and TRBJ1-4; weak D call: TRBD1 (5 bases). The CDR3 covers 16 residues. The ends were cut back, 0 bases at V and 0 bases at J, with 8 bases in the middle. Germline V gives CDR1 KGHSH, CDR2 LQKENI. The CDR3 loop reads CASSPPDSTTNEKLFF. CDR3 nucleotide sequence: TGTGCCAGCTCACCACCAGACAGCACAACTAATGAAAAACTGTTTTTT.

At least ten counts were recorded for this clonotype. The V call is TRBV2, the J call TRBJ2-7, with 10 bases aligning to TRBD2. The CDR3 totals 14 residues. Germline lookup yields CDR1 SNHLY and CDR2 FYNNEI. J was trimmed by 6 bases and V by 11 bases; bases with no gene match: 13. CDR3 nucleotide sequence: TGTGCCGTCTCACTACTAGCGGGACAACCCGAGCAGTACTTC. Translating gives CAVSLLAGQPEQYF.

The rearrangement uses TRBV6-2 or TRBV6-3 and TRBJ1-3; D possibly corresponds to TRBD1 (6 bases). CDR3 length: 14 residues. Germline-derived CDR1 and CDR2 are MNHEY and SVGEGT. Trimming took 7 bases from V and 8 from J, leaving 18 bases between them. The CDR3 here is CASTRAGGRDTIYF. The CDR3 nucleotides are TGTGCCAGCACCAGAGCCGGGGGCCGGGACACCATATATTTT.

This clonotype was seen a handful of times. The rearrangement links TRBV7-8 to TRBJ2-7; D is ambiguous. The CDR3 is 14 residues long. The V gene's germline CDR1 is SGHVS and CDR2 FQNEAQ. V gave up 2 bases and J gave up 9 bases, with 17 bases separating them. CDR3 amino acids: CASSLRLDAPGQYF. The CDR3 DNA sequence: TGTGCCAGCAGCTTACGATTAGACGCCCCCGGGCAGTACTTC.

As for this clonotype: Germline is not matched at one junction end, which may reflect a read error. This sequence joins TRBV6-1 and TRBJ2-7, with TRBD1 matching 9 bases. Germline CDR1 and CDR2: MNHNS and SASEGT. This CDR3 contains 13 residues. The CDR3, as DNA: TGTGCCGGCAGGGACAGGGCTTTCAACGAGCAGTACTTC. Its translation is CAGRDRAFNEQYF.

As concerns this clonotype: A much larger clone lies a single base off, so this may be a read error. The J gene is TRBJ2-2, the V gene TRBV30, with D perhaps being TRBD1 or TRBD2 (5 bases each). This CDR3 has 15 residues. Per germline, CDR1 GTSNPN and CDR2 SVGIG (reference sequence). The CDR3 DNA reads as TGTGTCTGGAGTAGTGGGGGTATGAATTCCGGGGAGCTGTTTTTT. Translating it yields CVWSSGGMNSGELFF.

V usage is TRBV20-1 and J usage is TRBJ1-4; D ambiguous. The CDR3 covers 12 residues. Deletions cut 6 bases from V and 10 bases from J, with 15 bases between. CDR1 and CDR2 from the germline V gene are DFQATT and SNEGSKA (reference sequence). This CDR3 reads CSAAQMVGKLFF. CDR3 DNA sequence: TGCAGTGCGGCCCAGATGGTCGGAAAACTGTTTTTT.

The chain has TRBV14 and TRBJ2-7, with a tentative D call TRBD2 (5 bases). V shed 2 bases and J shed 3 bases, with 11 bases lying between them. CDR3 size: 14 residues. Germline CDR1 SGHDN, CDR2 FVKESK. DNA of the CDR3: TGTGCCAGCAGCCAACGTGGGAGCAACTACGAGCAGTACTTC. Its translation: CASSQRGSNYEQYF.

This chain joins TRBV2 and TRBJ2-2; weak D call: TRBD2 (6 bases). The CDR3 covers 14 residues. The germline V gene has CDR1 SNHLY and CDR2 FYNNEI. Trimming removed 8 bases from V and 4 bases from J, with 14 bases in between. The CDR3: CASGLAGSTGELFF. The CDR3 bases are TGTGCCAGCGGGCTCGCGGGAAGCACCGGGGAGCTGTTTTTT.

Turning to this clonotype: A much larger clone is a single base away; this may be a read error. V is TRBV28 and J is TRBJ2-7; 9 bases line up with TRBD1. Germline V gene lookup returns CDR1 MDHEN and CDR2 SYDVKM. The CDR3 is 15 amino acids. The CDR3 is CASSFVGQGSYGQYF. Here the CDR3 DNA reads TGTGCCAGCAGTTTCGTGGGACAGGGATCCTACGGGCAGTACTTC.

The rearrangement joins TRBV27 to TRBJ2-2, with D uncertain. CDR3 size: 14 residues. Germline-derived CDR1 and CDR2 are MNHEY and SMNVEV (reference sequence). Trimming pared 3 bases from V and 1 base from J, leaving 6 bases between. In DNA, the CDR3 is TGTGCCAGCAGTTTCCTATGGAACACCGGGGAGCTGTTTTTT. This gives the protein CASSFLWNTGELFF.

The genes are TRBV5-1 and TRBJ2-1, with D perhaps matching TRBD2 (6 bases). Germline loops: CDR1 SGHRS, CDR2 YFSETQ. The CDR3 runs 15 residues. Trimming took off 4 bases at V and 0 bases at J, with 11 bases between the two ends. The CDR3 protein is CASSPTRGSYNEQFF. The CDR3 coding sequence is TGCGCCAGCAGCCCGACTAGGGGCTCCTACAATGAGCAGTTCTTC.

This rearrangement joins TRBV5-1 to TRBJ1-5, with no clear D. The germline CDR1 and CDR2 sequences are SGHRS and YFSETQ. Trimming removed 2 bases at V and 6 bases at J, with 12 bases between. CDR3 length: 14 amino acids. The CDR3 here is CASSFGGMGQPQHF. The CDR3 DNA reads TGCGCCAGCAGCTTCGGAGGGATGGGTCAGCCCCAGCATTTT.

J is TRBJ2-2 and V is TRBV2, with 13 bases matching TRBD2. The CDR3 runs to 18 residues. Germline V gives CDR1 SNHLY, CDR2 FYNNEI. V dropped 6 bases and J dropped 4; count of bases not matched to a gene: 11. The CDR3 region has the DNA TGTGCCAGCAGCCCTGGACTAGCGGGAGAAGCTGGCACCGGGGAGCTGTTTTTT. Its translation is CASSPGLAGEAGTGELFF.